Below, one TCR beta chain is given with its context. What it recognizes is unknown. This same CDR3 is encoded by further DNA sequences in the sample. The sample belongs to a study of cytomegalovirus exposure and HLA in healthy donors. Background on the study: Genetic ancestry analysis placed around four fifths of the roughly 400 donors that were genotyped in the Caucasian-associated cluster. Study results and caveats: A later analysis showed TCR association rates differing by HLA locus, peaking at DRB1 and lowest at HLA-C. In presence/absence analyses, roughly uniform sequencing depth across donors was assumed. According to a later analysis, donors in an Asian-associated ancestry cluster reportedly had fewer N-insertions than the approximately 670-donor mean.

Between the trimmed V and J ends, which lost 9 bases and 7 bases, there was a span of 21 bases. The CDR3 is made up of 14 amino acids. The V gene's germline CDR1 is MNHEY and CDR2 SVGAGI. The PCR employed 60 Vbeta primers together with 13 Jbeta primers. Clones were sequenced by immunoSEQ multiplex PCR, and TCRdb holds only the in-frame ones, with some missing. The sample contains around 130,000 clones, 65% to 85% of which appear only once. This clonotype was sampled from a middle-aged woman in good health and CMV-seronegative. The rearrangement joins TRBV6-5 to TRBJ1-2; D ambiguous. Sequencing input: PBMCs. In DNA form, the CDR3 reads TGTGCCAGTAGCCGAAACGGGGAGGAGGGTGGCTACACCTTC. Translated, it gives CASSRNGEEGGYTF.